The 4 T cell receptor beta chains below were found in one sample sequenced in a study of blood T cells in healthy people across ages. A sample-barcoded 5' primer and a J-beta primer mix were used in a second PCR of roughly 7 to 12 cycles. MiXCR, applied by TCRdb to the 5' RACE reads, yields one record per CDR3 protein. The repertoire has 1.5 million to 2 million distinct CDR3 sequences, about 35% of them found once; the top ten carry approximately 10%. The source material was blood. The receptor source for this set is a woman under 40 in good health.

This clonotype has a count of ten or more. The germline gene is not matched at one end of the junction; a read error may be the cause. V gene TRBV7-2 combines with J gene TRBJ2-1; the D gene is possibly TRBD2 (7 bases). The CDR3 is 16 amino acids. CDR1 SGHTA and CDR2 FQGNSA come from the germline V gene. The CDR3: CASRLGGALHYNEQFF. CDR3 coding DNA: TGTGCCAGCCGCTTGGGGGGGGCTCTACACTACAATGAGCAGTTCTTC.

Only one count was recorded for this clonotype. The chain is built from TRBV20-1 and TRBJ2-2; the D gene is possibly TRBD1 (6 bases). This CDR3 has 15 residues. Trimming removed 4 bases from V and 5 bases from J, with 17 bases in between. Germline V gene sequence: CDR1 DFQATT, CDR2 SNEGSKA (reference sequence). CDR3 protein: CSAISDRRGTGELFF. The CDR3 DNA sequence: TGCAGTGCTATATCCGACAGGCGAGGTACCGGGGAGCTGTTTTTT.

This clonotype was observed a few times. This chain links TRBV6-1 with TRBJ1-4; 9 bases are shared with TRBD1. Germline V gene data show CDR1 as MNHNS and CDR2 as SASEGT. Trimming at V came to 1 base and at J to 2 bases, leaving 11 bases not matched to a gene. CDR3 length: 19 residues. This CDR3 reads CASSEGGDRASQTNEKLFF. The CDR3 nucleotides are TGTGCCAGCAGTGAAGGGGGGGACAGGGCGTCGCAGACTAATGAAAAACTGTTTTTT.

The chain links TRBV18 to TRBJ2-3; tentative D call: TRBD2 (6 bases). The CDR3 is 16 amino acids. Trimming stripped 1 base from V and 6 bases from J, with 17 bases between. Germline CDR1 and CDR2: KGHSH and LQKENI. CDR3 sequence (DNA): TGTGCCAGCTCACCACGGTCGGGGGTGGCAGCGGATACGCAGTATTTT. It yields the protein CASSPRSGVAADTQYF.